This T cell receptor (beta chain) was found in a study of human T cells and chemical hapten exposure. Broader study findings: All donors were alopecia patients, so their immunity may differ from that of healthy people. It was expanded TCRs that formed significantly more large CDR3 similarity clusters than controls did. TCRs exceeding a frequency of 1 in 1000 stayed unchanged under DPC sensitization.

Comment on this clonotype: What it binds is unknown.

In the study's own analysis: The number of TCRs in each sample had a median of 95,638 and spanned roughly 20,000 to 750,000. TCRdb re-called the RACE reads through MiXCR, storing one row per CDR3 protein. The V and J calls reflect TCRdb's pipeline rather than the authors' work. There are about 190,000 distinct CDR3 sequences in the sample; approximately 24% occur only once, and 2% to 2.5% lies in the top ten. The time point here: patch test 3, about 24 weeks after DPC sensitization. Treatment in this sample: therapeutic diphenylcyclopropenone sensitization with weekly scalp DPC. This TCR came from a woman in her thirties or forties with alopecia areata. Some clones in this sample may be carry-over from other donors' samples. Sequencing used whole blood, obtained in connection with sensitization to the hapten diphenylcyclopropenone (DPC).

The CDR3 DNA sequence: TGTGCCAGCAGCTATCCGGGACAGATAGAAGCTTTCTTT. It translates to CASSYPGQIEAFF. This chain joins TRBV28 and TRBJ1-1, with TRBD1 identical over 7 bases. The CDR3 spans 13 residues. Germline values: CDR1 MDHEN, CDR2 SYDVKM. V was pared by 6 bases and J by 8 bases, with 9 bases of the junction left unmatched.